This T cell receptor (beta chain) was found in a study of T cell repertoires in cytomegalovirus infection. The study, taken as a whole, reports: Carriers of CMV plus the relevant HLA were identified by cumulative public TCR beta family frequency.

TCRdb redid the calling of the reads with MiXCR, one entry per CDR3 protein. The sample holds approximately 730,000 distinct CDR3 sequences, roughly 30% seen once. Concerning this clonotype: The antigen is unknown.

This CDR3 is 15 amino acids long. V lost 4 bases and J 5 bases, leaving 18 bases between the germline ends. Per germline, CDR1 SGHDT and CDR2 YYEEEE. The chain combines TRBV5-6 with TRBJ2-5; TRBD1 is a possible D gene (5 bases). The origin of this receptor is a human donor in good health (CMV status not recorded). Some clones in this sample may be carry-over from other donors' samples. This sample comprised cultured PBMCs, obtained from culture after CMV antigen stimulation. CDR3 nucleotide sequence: TGTGCCAGCAGCGATTCAGGGAACGCCCTTGAGACCCAGTACTTC. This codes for CASSDSGNALETQYF.